The present entry profiles one TCR beta chain with its context. Antigen specificity is unknown. This specimen belongs to a study of T cell repertoires in ileal Crohn's disease. The CDR3 covers 15 residues. J gave up 3 bases and V 3 bases, and 6 bases lay outside the gene matches. Germline values: CDR1 LNHDA, CDR2 SQIVND (reference sequence). Generated by immunoSEQ multiplex PCR, the TCRdb table keeps only in-frame clones and is missing some. The sample holds 2,500 or so clones, 70% to 80% seen once. Study results and limitations: Clonal expansions were more frequent in active smokers than non-smokers at surgery.

V is TRBV19 and J is TRBJ1-2; 8 bases fit TRBD1. Sequences were obtained from ileal tissue. The source is an adult with Crohn's disease. CDR3 bases: TGTGCCAGTAGTATCTCTTCAGGGGGCGACTATGGCTACACCTTC. It codes for CASSISSGGDYGYTF. Full variable domain (missing parts from reference TRBV19 and TRBJ1-2): DGGITQSPKYLFRKEGQNVTLSCEQNLNHDAMYWYRQDPGQGLRLIYYSQIVNDFQKGDIAEGYSVSREKKESFPLTVTSAQKNPTAFYLCASSISSGGDYGYTFGSGTRLTVV.